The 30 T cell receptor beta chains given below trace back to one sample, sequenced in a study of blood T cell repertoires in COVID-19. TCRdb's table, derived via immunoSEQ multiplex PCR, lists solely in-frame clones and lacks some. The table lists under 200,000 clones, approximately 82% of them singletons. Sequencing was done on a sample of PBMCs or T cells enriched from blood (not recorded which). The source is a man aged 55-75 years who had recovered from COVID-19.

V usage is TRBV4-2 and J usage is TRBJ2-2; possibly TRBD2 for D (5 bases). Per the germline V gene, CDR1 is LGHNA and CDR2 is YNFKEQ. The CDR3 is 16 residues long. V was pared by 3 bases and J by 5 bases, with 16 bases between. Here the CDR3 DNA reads TGTGCCAGCAGCCACGAAACAAAAAGCGGAACCGGGGAGCTGTTTTTT. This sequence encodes CASSHETKSGTGELFF.

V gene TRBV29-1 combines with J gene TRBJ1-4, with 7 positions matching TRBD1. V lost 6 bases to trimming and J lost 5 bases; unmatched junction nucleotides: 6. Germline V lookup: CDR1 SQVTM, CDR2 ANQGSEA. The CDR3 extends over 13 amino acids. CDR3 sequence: CSVRTGENEKLFF. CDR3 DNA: TGCAGCGTCAGGACAGGAGAAAATGAAAAACTGTTTTTT.

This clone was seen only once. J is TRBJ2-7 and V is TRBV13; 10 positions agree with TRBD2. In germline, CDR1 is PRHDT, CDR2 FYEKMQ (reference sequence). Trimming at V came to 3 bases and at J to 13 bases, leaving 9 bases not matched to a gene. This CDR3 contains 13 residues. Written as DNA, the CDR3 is TGTGCCAGCAGCTTGAGGCTAGCGGGAGTAGGATACTTC. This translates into CASSLRLAGVGYF.

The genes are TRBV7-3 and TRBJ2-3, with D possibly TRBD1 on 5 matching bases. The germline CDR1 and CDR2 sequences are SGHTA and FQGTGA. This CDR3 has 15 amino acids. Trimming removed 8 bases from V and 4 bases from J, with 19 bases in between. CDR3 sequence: CASAQSRATADTQYF. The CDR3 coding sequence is TGTGCCAGCGCCCAGAGCAGGGCGACCGCAGATACGCAGTATTTT.

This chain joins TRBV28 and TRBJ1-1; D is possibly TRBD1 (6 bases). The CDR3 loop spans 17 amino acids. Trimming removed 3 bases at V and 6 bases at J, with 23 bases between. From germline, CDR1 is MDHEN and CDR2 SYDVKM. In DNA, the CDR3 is TGTGCCAGCAGTTTCCCCCGAGGACAGATCAGCTCCCCTGAAGCTTTCTTT. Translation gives CASSFPRGQISSPEAFF. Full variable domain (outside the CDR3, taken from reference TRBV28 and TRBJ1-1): DVKVTQSSRYLVKRTGEKVFLECVQDMDHENMFWYRQDPGLGLRLIYFSYDVKMKEKGDIPEGYSVSREKKERFSLILESASTNQTSMYLCASSFPRGQISSPEAFFGQGTRLTVV.

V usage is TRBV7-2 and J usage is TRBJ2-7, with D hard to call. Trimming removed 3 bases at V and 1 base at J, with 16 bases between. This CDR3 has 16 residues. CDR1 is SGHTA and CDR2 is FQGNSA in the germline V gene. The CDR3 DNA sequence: TGTGCCAGCAGCTTTGGGTTACGGCGGCCTTCCTACGAGCAGTACTTC. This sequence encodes CASSFGLRRPSYEQYF.

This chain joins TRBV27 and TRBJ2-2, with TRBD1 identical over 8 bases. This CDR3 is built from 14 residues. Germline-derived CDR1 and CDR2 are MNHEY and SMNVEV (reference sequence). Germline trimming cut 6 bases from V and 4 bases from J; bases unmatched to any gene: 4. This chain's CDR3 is CASRRQGSTGELFF. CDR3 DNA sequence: TGTGCCAGCAGGAGACAGGGGTCCACCGGGGAGCTGTTTTTT.

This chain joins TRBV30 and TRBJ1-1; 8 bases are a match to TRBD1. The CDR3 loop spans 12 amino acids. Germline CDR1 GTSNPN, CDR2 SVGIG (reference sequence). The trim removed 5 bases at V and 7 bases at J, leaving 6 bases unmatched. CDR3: CAWGQGKGEAFF. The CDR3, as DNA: TGTGCCTGGGGACAGGGTAAGGGTGAAGCTTTCTTT.

In nucleotides, the CDR3 is TGTGCCAGCCACAGAGGGACTGAAGCTTTCTTT. Its protein product is CASHRGTEAFF. The chain employs TRBV6-6 and TRBJ1-1; D gene uncertain. The V gene's germline CDR1 is MNHNY and CDR2 SVGAGI (reference sequence). The length of the CDR3 is 11 residues. Trimming shortened V by 8 bases and J by 5 bases, and 9 bases separated the two germline ends.

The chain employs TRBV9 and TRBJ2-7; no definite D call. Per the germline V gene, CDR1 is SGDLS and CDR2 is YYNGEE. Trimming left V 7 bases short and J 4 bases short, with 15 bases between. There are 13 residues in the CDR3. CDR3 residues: CASSEGVGYEQYF. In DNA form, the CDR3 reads TGTGCCAGCTCAGAAGGAGTGGGTTACGAGCAGTACTTC.

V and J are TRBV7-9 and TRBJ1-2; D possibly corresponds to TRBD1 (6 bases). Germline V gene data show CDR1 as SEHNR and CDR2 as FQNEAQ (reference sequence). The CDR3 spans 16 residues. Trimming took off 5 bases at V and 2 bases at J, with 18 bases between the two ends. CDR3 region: CASSPPLGQTNYGYTF. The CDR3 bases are TGTGCCAGCAGCCCTCCATTAGGACAGACCAACTATGGCTACACCTTC. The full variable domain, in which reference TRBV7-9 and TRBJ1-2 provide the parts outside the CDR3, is DTGVSQNPRHKITKRGQNVTFRCDPISEHNRLYWYRQTLGQGPEFLTYFQNEAQLEKSRLLSDRFSAERPKGSFSTLEIQRTEQGDSAMYLCASSPPLGQTNYGYTFGSGTRLTVV.

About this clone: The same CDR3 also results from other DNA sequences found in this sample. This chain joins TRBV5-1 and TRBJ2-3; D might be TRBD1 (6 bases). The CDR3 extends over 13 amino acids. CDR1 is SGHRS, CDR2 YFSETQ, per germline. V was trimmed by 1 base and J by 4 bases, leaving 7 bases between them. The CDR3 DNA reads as TGCGCCAGCAGCTTGCAGGGGTCAGATACGCAGTATTTT. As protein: CASSLQGSDTQYF.

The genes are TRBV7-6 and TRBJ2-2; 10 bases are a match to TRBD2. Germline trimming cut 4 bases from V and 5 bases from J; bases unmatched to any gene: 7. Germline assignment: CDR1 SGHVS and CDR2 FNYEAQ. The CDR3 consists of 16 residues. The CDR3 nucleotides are TGTGCCAGCAGCTCCTCTAGCGGGAGTGGAACCGGGGAGCTGTTTTTT. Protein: CASSSSSGSGTGELFF.

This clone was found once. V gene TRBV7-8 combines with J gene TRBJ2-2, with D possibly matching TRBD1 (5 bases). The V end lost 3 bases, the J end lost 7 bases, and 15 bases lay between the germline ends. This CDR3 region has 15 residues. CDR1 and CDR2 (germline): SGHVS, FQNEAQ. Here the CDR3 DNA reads TGTGCCAGCAGCTTCTCTAGGGGCAGGGTCGGGGAGCTGTTTTTT. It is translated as CASSFSRGRVGELFF. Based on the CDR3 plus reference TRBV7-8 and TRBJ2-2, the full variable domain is GAGVSQSPRYKVAKRGQDVALRCDPISGHVSLFWYQQALGQGPEFLTYFQNEAQLDKSGLPSDRFFAERPEGSVSTLKIQRTQQEDSAVYLCASSFSRGRVGELFFGEGSRLTVL.

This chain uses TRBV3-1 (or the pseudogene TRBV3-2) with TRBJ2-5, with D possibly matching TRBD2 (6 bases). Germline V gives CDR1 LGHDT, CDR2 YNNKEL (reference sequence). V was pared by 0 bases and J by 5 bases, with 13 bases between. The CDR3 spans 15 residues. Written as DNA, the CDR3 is TGTGCCAGCAGCCAAGATACCCCAGGAGGGGAGACCCAGTACTTC. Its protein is CASSQDTPGGETQYF.

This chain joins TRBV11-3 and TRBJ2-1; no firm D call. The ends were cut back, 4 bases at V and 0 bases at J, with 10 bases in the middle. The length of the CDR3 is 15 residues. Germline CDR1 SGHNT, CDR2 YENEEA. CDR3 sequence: CASSSYMSSYNEQFF. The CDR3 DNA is TGTGCCAGCAGCTCTTATATGAGCTCCTACAATGAGCAGTTCTTC.

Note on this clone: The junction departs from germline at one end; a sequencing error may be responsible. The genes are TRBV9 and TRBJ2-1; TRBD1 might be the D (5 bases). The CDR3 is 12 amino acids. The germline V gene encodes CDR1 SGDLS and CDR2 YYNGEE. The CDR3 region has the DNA TGTGCCAGCAGCGCCTCCCTAGGGGCAAAGCTCTTC. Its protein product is CASSASLGAKLF.

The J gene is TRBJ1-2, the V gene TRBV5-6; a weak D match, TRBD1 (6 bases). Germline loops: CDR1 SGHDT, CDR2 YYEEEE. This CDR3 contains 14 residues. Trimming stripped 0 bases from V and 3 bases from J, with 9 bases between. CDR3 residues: CASSLVRTDYGYTF. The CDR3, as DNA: TGTGCCAGCAGCTTGGTCCGGACAGACTATGGCTACACCTTC.

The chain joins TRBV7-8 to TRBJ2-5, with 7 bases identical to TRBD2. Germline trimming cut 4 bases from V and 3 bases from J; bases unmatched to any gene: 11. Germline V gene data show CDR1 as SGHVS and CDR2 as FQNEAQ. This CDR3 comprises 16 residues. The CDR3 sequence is CASSSRVGGVEETQYF. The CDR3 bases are TGTGCCAGCAGCTCGCGGGTGGGGGGGGTAGAAGAGACCCAGTACTTC.

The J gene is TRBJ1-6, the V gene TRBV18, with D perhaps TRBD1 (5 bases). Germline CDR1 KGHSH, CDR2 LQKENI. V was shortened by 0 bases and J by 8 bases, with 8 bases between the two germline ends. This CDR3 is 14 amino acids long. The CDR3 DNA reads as TGTGCCAGCTCACCACCGTTAGGGGATTCACCCCTCCACTTT. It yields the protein CASSPPLGDSPLHF. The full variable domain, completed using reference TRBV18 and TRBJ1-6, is NAGVMQNPRHLVRRRGQEARLRCSPMKGHSHVYWYRQLPEEGLKFMVYLQKENIIDESGMPKERFSAEFPKEGPSILRIQQVVRGDSAAYFCASSPPLGDSPLHFGNGTRLTVT.

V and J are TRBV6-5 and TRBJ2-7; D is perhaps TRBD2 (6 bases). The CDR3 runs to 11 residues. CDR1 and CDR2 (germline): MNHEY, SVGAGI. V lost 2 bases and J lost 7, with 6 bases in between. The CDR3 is CASSYGGEQYF. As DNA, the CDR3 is TGTGCCAGCAGTTACGGGGGGGAGCAGTACTTC.

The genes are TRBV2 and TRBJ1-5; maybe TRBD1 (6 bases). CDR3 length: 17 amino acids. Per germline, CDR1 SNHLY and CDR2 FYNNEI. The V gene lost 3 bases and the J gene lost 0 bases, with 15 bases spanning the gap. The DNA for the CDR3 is TGTGCCAGCAGTGAGATGGGGACAACATATAGCAATCAGCCCCAGCATTTT. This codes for CASSEMGTTYSNQPQHF. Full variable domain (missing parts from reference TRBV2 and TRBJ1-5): EPEVTQTPSHQVTQMGQEVILRCVPISNHLYFYWYRQILGQKVEFLVSFYNNEISEKSEIFDDQFSVERPDGSNFTLKIRSTKLEDSAMYFCASSEMGTTYSNQPQHFGDGTRLSIL.

CDR3 amino acids: CASSYRNTGVTNYGYTF. The CDR3 coding sequence is TGTGCCAGCAGTTATCGAAATACCGGGGTTACCAACTATGGCTACACCTTC. The chain has TRBV28 and TRBJ1-2; no clear D gene. This CDR3 has 17 residues. Trimming cost V 4 bases and J 2 bases, with 20 bases left between them. Germline lookup yields CDR1 MDHEN and CDR2 SYDVKM.

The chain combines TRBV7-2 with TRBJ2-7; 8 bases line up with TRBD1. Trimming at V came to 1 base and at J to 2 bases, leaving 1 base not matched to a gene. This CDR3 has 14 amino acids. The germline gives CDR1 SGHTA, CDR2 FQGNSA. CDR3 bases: TGTGCCAGCAGCTTAGGGACAGGGACCTACGAGCAGTACTTC. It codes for CASSLGTGTYEQYF.

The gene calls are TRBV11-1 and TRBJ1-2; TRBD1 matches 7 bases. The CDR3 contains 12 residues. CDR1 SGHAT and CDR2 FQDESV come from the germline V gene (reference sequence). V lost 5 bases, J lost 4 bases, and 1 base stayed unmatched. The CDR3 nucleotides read TGTGCCAGCAGCCGGGACAGCTATGGCTACACCTTC. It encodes CASSRDSYGYTF.

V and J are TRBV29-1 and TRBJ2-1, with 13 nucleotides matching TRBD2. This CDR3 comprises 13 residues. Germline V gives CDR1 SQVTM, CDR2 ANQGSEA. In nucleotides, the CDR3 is TGCAGTGGGGGGACTAGCGGGATCAGCGAGCAGTTCTTC. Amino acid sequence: CSGGTSGISEQFF.

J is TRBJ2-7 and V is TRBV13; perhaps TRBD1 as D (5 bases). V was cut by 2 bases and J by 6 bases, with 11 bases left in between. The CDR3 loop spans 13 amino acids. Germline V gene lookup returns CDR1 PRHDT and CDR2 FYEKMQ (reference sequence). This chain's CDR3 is CASSLKGVGEQYF. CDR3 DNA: TGTGCCAGCAGCTTAAAAGGGGTGGGCGAGCAGTACTTC.

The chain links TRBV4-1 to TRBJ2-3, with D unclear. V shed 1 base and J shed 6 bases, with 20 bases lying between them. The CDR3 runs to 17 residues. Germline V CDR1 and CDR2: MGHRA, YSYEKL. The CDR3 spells CASSQGEQPLKSDTQYF. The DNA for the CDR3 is TGCGCCAGCAGCCAAGGAGAACAGCCCCTTAAGTCGGATACGCAGTATTTT.

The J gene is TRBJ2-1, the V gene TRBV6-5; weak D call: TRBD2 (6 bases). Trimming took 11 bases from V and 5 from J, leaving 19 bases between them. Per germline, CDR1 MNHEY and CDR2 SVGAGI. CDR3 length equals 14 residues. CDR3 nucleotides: TGTGCCGGCCGCCGTAGCGGTTTTGACAATGAGCAGTTCTTC. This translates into CAGRRSGFDNEQFF.

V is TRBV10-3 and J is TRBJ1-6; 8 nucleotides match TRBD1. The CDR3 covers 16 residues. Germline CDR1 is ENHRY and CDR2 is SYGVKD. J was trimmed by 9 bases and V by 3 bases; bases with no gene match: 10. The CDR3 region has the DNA TGTGCCATCAGTGATACCGACAGGGGAGAATCTTCACCCCTCCACTTT. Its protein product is CAISDTDRGESSPLHF.